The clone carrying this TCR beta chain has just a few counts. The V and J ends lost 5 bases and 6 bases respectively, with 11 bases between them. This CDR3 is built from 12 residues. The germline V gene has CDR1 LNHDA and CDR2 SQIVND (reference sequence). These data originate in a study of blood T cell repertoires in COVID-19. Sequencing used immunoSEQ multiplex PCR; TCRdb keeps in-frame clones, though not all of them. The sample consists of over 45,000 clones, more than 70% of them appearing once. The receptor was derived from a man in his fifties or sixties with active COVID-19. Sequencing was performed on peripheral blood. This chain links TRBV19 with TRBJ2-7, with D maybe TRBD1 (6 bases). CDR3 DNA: TGTGCCAGTAGTTCAATGGGGGCCGAGCAGTACTTC. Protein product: CASSSMGAEQYF.